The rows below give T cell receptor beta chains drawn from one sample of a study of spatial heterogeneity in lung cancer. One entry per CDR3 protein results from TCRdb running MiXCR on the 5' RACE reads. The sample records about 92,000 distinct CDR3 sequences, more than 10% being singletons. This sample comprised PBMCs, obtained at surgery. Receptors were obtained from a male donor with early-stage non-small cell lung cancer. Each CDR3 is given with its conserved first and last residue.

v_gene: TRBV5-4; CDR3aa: CASRGPGQGNEKLFF
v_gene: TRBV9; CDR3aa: CASSVAPGYFYEQYF
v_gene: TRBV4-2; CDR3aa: CASSQVGRGHETQYF
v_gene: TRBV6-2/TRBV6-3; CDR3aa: CASSSTSGQETQYF
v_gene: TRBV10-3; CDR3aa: CAISRDVSYEQYF
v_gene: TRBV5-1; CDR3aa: CASSLQRGPSSGANVLTF
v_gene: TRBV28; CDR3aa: CASFVQGHYGYTF
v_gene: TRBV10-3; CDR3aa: CATRGDPSTDTQYF
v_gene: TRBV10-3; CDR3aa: CAISDAGLSYEQYF
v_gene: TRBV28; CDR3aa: CALESGASVRTEAFF
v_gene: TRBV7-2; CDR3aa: CASSLWAEDSYNEQFF
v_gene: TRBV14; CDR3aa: CASSQAGTNYGYTF
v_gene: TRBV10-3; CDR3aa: CAISGDRGYGYTF
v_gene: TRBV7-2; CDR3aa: CASSLEGQVIYEQYF
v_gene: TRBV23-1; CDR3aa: CASSQPGLKQISAKNIQYF
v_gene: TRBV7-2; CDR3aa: CASSLAYRSSYNEQFF
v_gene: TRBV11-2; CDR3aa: CASSLDRTDGYTF
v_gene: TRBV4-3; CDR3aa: CASSQDVNYGYTF
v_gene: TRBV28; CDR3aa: CASSLTVTGADTQYF